This T cell receptor (beta chain) was identified in a study of blood T cell repertoires in COVID-19 (dated by TCRdb to the early 2020s). Some background on the complete study: Samples from collaborators originated in the United States, Italy and Spain and spanned both the acute and convalescent phases of COVID-19. The material from the prospective study consisted of cDNA or gDNA derived from T cells, B-cell-depleted T cells, or PBMCs. The dataset comprised deeply sampled blood TCRbeta repertoires from subjects exposed to, actively infected with, or recovered from COVID-19. The repertoires were released in a freely available public database intended as a resource for research on the immune response to SARS-CoV-2. Samples were obtained from the ongoing ImmuneRACE study (first 160 participants) and from some 1,300 subjects provided by 6 global collaborators. A de-identified subject ID, COVID-19 status, age in years and sex were almost always included in the sample metadata. Where available, HLA class I and class II types were obtained from metadata supplied by the sample provider rather than from assay-based typing. The investigation overall reported the following: The amount of clinical and demographic metadata varied by source and participant and was provided uncurated.

TCRbeta CDR3 regions were amplified from genomic DNA using the immunoSEQ Assay, a bias-controlled multiplex PCR. In the source study's methods: The number of nucleated cells in each sample was estimated by amplification of reference gene primers within the assay. Sequence reads were collapsed and filtered to measure the absolute abundance of every unique TCRbeta CDR3 rearrangement. Productive Simpson clonality was computed per sample as the square root of Simpson's diversity index over productive rearrangements. TCRdb retrieved this table from immuneACCESS and kept in-frame rearrangements only. Not all clones are present; in checked studies, unresolved V genes account for under half, and no reason is known for the remainder. The V and J calls and clone size are taken from that table; D and trimming were inferred from the DNA. For this sample the table gives approximately 200,000 clones, of which roughly nine tenths were detected only once. Less than 1.5% of the sample belongs to the ten largest clones.

About this clone itself: What this receptor recognizes is not known. No much larger clonotype is one base removed from it; base qualities were not supplied.

Trimming removed 5 bases from V and 7 bases from J; the gene matches leave 6 bases unexplained. CDR1 is given as MNHEY and CDR2 as SMNVEV, both from the germline V gene (reference sequence). From the cysteine through the phenylalanine, the CDR3 covers 14 amino acids. The read is trimmed to its CDR3 DNA, 42 bases read in frame from base 1. The collaborating institutions used their own protocols to collect whole blood in K2EDTA tubes. For TCRbeta analysis, collaborators shipped samples as frozen whole blood, isolated PBMCs, or DNA extracted from either of those sample types. The chain is assembled from TRBV27 and TRBJ2-1, with TRBD1 matching 9 junction bases. The sequenced sample was peripheral blood. The receptor was derived from a man aged 30 to 39 with acute or convalescent COVID-19. CDR3 region: CASSTGTGSNEQFF. The nucleotides are TGTGCCAGCAGTACCGGGACAGGGAGTAATGAGCAGTTCTTC.